This passage covers 18 T cell receptor beta chains from one sample sequenced in a study of spatial heterogeneity in lung cancer. Study-level results: Counts of expanded alpha and beta TCRs within tumors tracked the tumor nonsynonymous mutation count.

From the 5' RACE reads, TCRdb called clonotypes with MiXCR, one entry per CDR3 protein. The sample yields about 10,000 distinct CDR3 sequences, around 6% seen once. The time point is: sample taken at primary tumor resection. Which antigens these TCRs recognize remains unknown. The sample consisted of lung tumor tissue, taken at surgery. Receptors originate from a male donor with early-stage non-small cell lung cancer.

The table lists this clonotype with many counts. This chain joins TRBV30 and TRBJ1-6, with 7 bases fitting TRBD1. The CDR3 has 15 residues. V dropped 2 bases and J dropped 7; count of bases not matched to a gene: 8. CDR1 and CDR2 (germline): GTSNPN, SVGIG (reference sequence). DNA of the CDR3: TGTGCCTGGAGTAAGACAGGGATGGGAAATTCACCCCTCCACTTT. Protein sequence: CAWSKTGMGNSPLHF.

This clonotype has a count of ten or more. The CDR3 is CASIGTLEAFF. For the CDR3, the DNA is TGTGCCAGCATTGGGACCCTGGAAGCTTTCTTT. V usage is TRBV6-1 and J usage is TRBJ1-1; D might be TRBD1 (5 bases). Trimming took 7 bases from V and 8 from J, leaving 11 bases between them. Germline-derived CDR1 and CDR2 are MNHNS and SASEGT. The CDR3 runs to 11 residues.

This clonotype was picked up many times. J is TRBJ1-5 and V is TRBV6-1; no firm D call. Germline CDR1 reads MNHNS; CDR2 reads SASEGT. The length of the CDR3 is 14 residues. Deletions cut 3 bases from V and 5 bases from J, with 11 bases between. CDR3 coding DNA: TGTGCCAGCAGTGAGAAGGGTACTGATCAGCCCCAGCATTTT. Its protein is CASSEKGTDQPQHF.

This clonotype is large in the sample. This chain connects TRBV27 to TRBJ2-7, with 8 bases matching TRBD2. V shed 2 bases, J shed 4 bases, and the junction held 10 bases outside the gene matches. This CDR3 is 16 amino acids long. Germline V lookup: CDR1 MNHEY, CDR2 SMNVEV (reference sequence). The CDR3 DNA sequence: TGTGCCAGCAGTTTAAGCGGGGGAGCTGGTCCGTACGAGCAGTACGTC. It specifies CASSLSGGAGPYEQYV.

This clonotype was seen many times. This chain links TRBV12-3 or TRBV12-4 with TRBJ1-2, with D possibly matching TRBD1 (5 bases). Trimming removed 7 bases at V and 2 bases at J, with 14 bases between. This CDR3 is built from 14 residues. This CDR3 is CASTERDGNYGYTF. DNA of the CDR3: TGTGCCAGCACCGAACGGGACGGGAACTATGGCTACACCTTC.

Notes on this clonotype: A much larger clonotype is one base distant, so this may be a read error. The chain has TRBV28 and TRBJ2-1, with 7 bases that match TRBD2. The CDR3 sequence is 15 residues long. Germline V gene data show CDR1 as MDHEN and CDR2 as SYDVKM. V gave up 1 base and J gave up 6 bases; unmatched junction bases: 6. Here the CDR3 DNA reads TGTGCCAGCAGTTTATCCCGGGACTACTGCAATGAGCAGTTCTTC. Protein: CASSLSRDYCNEQFF. Variable domain in full (rest from reference TRBV28 and TRBJ2-1): DVKVTQSSRYLVKRTGEKVFLECVQDMDHENMFWYRQDPGLGLRLIYFSYDVKMKEKGDIPEGYSVSREKKERFSLILESASTNQTSMYLCASSLSRDYCNEQFFGPGTRLTVL.

This clonotype came up a few times. The chain has TRBV14 and TRBJ2-1, with D hard to call. Deletions cut 4 bases from V and 7 bases from J, with 17 bases between. Germline CDR1 is SGHDN and CDR2 is FVKESK. This CDR3 comprises 15 residues. The CDR3 sequence: CASSLGLRRGNEQFF. CDR3 sequence (DNA): TGTGCCAGCAGCCTGGGCCTTCGAAGAGGAAATGAGCAGTTCTTC.

The sample holds many counts of this clonotype. This rearrangement joins TRBV30 to TRBJ2-1, with D possibly matching TRBD1 (6 bases). V was clipped by 0 bases and J by 2 bases, with 17 bases between them. CDR3 size: 17 residues. The germline gives CDR1 GTSNPN, CDR2 SVGIG (reference sequence). The CDR3 coding sequence is TGTGCCTGGAGTGTACCCCGGACGGGACACCCCTACAATGAGCAGTTCTTC. Translation: CAWSVPRTGHPYNEQFF.

This clonotype was picked up many times. This chain connects TRBV20-1 to TRBJ1-2; D perhaps matches TRBD1 (6 bases). The CDR3 length is 12 residues. From germline, CDR1 is DFQATT and CDR2 SNEGSKA (reference sequence). Between the trimmed V and J ends, which lost 2 bases and 3 bases, there was a span of 7 bases. This CDR3 reads CSARRQDYGYTF. The CDR3 DNA reads TGCAGTGCTAGACGACAGGACTATGGCTACACCTTC.

This clonotype was observed at least ten times. The V call is TRBV6-1, the J call TRBJ2-3; D is perhaps TRBD1 (6 bases). Germline V lookup: CDR1 MNHNS, CDR2 SASEGT. The V end was cut by 8 bases, the J end by 6 bases, with 15 bases between. The CDR3 spans 13 residues. CDR3 DNA sequence: TGTGCCAGCTTATCAGGGGTTTGGGATACGCAGTATTTT. Its protein product is CASLSGVWDTQYF.

This clonotype was counted ten times or more. V is TRBV20-1 and J is TRBJ2-3; either TRBD1 or TRBD2 may supply D (5 bases each). The CDR3 has 15 amino acids. Germline CDR1 and CDR2: DFQATT and SNEGSKA (reference sequence). Trimming cost V 0 bases and J 4 bases, with 14 bases left between them. The CDR3 loop is CSARDPGPLADTQYF. CDR3 nucleotides: TGCAGTGCTAGAGATCCGGGACCTTTAGCAGATACGCAGTATTTT.

The table lists this clonotype with many counts. The chain couples TRBV4-1 to TRBJ2-7; 9 nucleotides agree with TRBD2. This CDR3 is built from 13 residues. Losses at the gene ends were 4 bases for V and 5 bases for J; bases not matched to a gene: 3. Per the germline V gene, CDR1 is MGHRA and CDR2 is YSYEKL. The CDR3 loop reads CASSPGLANEQYF. Written as DNA, the CDR3 is TGCGCCAGCAGCCCGGGACTAGCAAACGAGCAGTACTTC.

By share, this clonotype ranks as medium-sized. The gene calls are TRBV20-1 and TRBJ2-2, with D unclear. This CDR3 contains 13 residues. The ends were cut back, 6 bases at V and 5 bases at J, with 13 bases in the middle. Germline loops: CDR1 DFQATT, CDR2 SNEGSKA (reference sequence). The DNA of the CDR3 is TGCAGTGCCTTACGACTGCTAACCGGGGAGCTGTTTTTT. Residues: CSALRLLTGELFF.

This clonotype has at least ten counts. V and J are TRBV7-8 and TRBJ2-7; D possibly corresponds to TRBD2 (5 bases). Germline loops: CDR1 SGHVS, CDR2 FQNEAQ. This CDR3 is 15 amino acids long. V lost 5 bases, J lost 6 bases, and 20 bases lay in between. DNA for the CDR3: TGTGCCAGCAGCCAGAGCGGTGGGGTAGCGTCCGAGCAGTACGTC. It yields the protein CASSQSGGVASEQYV.

This clonotype was counted at least ten times. The V call is TRBV20-1, the J call TRBJ2-5; tentatively, D is TRBD2 (6 bases). Trimming stripped 3 bases from V and 4 bases from J, with 9 bases between. Germline V gives CDR1 DFQATT, CDR2 SNEGSKA (reference sequence). This CDR3 is 12 amino acids long. The CDR3 bases are TGCAGTGCTAGTCCCGGGGGAGAGACCCAGTACTTC. This codes for CSASPGGETQYF.

This clonotype was counted at least ten times. V is TRBV5-5 and J is TRBJ1-1, with D unclear. Trimming took 0 bases from V and 1 from J, leaving 7 bases between them. CDR3 length: 14 amino acids. Germline CDR1 and CDR2: SGHKS and YYEKEE (reference sequence). The CDR3 DNA reads TGTGCCAGCAGCTTGGTTCGGGAGAACACTGAAGCTTTCTTT. Translated, it gives CASSLVRENTEAFF. The variable domain in full, with the rest retrieved from reference TRBV5-5 and TRBJ1-1, is DAGVTQSPTHLIKTRGQQVTLRCSPISGHKSVSWYQQVLGQGPQFIFQYYEKEERGRGNFPDRFSARQFPNYSSELNVNALLLGDSALYLCASSLVRENTEAFFGQGTRLTVV.

This clonotype was detected ten times or more. V usage is TRBV24-1 and J usage is TRBJ1-2, with 7 nucleotides matching TRBD1. This CDR3 has 13 residues. CDR1 is KGHDR, CDR2 SFDVKD, per germline. J lost 6 bases, V lost 6 bases, and 6 bases had no gene match. CDR3 sequence reads: CATSRTGRDGYTF. The CDR3 coding sequence is TGTGCCACCAGTCGGACAGGCCGGGATGGCTACACCTTC.

This clonotype was detected ten times or more. This chain links TRBV19 with TRBJ1-6, with 7 bases aligning to TRBD1. Per germline, CDR1 LNHDA and CDR2 SQIVND (reference sequence). This CDR3 spans 16 amino acids. V lost 8 bases and J lost 3; bases outside the gene matches: 10. CDR3 residues: CASGRTGDFYNSPLHF. DNA of the CDR3: TGTGCCAGTGGACGGACAGGCGATTTCTATAATTCACCCCTCCACTTT.